A selection of T cell receptor beta chains follows, all from one sample in a study of blood T cells in healthy people across ages. MiXCR, applied by TCRdb to the 5' RACE reads, yields one record per CDR3 protein. Among about 1.6 million distinct CDR3 sequences, around 36% were seen once, and the ten largest hold about 11%. The material sequenced was blood. These receptors were taken from a woman in her twenties or thirties in good health. Each CDR3 is given with its conserved first and last residue. D genes are given only for firm matches. Rows give clone size only sometimes, using once, few, many, or a class for an expanded clone.

CDR3 DNA	CDR3 protein	clone size	V gene	D gene	J gene
TGCGCCAGCAGTTTGGTTGGCAGGCGAGATACGCAGTATTTT	CASSLVGRRDTQYF	NA	TRBV28	NA	TRBJ2-3
TGTGCCAGCAGTCAGGCCCGGACAGGGGGCAATGGGCAGTTCTTC	CASSQARTGGNGQFF	NA	TRBV25-1	TRBD1	TRBJ2-1
TGTGCCAGCAGCCAAAACCGGGACAGGCGTTACAACGAGCAGTGCTTC	CASSQNRDRRYNEQCF	NA	TRBV7-9	TRBD1	TRBJ2-7
TGTGCCAGCAGCTACAACAGGGTCTTCGACACTGAAGCTTTCTTT	CASSYNRVFDTEAFF	few	TRBV27	NA	TRBJ1-1
TGTGCCAGCAGCCCAGGGGGCTTCCTGAACACTGAAGCTTTCTTT	CASSPGGFLNTEAFF	NA	TRBV28	TRBD1	TRBJ1-1
TGTGCCAGCAGAGTAGCGGGATCTAGCACAGATACGCAGTATTTT	CASRVAGSSTDTQYF	few	TRBV7-9	TRBD2	TRBJ2-3
TGTGCCAGCGGCTCGGCCGGTTGGGAGCAGTTCTTC	CASGSAGWEQFF	once	TRBV7-9	NA	TRBJ2-1
TGTGCCAGCAGGAGGTCTAGCAAAGAGACCCAGTACTTC	CASRRSSKETQYF	NA	TRBV6-1	NA	TRBJ2-5
TGTGCCAGCACCGGACAAACAGATACGCAGTATTTT	CASTGQTDTQYF	NA	TRBV28	NA	TRBJ2-3
TGTGCCACCACTTACAGGGGAGAAGCTTTCTTT	CATTYRGEAFF	NA	TRBV15	TRBD1	TRBJ1-1
TGTGCCGGCAGCGCGGGGGAAGCCGGGATCGAGCAGTACTTC	CAGSAGEAGIEQYF	NA	TRBV5-5	TRBD2	TRBJ2-7
TGTGCCACCAGCAGAGCGCGCCAAGAGACCCAGTACTTC	CATSRARQETQYF	NA	TRBV15	NA	TRBJ2-5
TGTGCCAGCAGTTTAGAAACCGGGAACACTGAAGTTTTCTTT	CASSLETGNTEVFF	NA	TRBV7-6	NA	TRBJ1-1
TGTGCCAGCACCAACCGGGATCAAGGCTACACCTTC	CASTNRDQGYTF	NA	TRBV6-1	NA	TRBJ1-2
TGTGCCAGCAGTTACTCGGGGAGGGATGAAAAACTGTTTTTT	CASSYSGRDEKLFF	few	TRBV6-5	NA	TRBJ1-4
TGTGCCAGCAGCTTGTTCACTCCATACGAGCAGTACTTC	CASSLFTPYEQYF	NA	TRBV5-5	NA	TRBJ2-7
TGTGCCAGCAGCCTAAGGGGGAGGGCCGGGGAGCAGTACTTC	CASSLRGRAGEQYF	many	TRBV7-2	NA	TRBJ2-7
TGTGCCAGCAGCTTTAGCACGAACACCGGGGAGCTGTTTTTT	CASSFSTNTGELFF	many	TRBV11-1	NA	TRBJ2-2
TGTGCCAGCAGCTTAGTGCGGGGGAAGAAGAGTTGTCGCGATCAGCCCCAGCATTTT	CASSLVRGKKSCRDQPQHF	NA	TRBV7-7	NA	TRBJ1-5
TGTGCCAGCAGCTTAGTTGTGCGGGGTAGCACAGATACGCAGTATTTT	CASSLVVRGSTDTQYF	NA	TRBV7-9	NA	TRBJ2-3